This T cell receptor (beta chain) was retrieved from a study of blood T cell repertoires in COVID-19 (dated by TCRdb to about 2020). For the wider study: Samples from collaborators originated in the United States, Italy and Spain and spanned both the acute and convalescent phases of COVID-19. A freely available public database, intended as a resource for researchers studying the immune response to SARS-CoV-2, is where the repertoires were released. The sample metadata nearly always contained a de-identified subject ID, COVID-19 status, age in years and sex. The samples were drawn from two sources: the first 160 participants of the ongoing ImmuneRACE study, and over 950 subjects contributed by 6 global collaborators. Subjects who had been exposed to COVID-19, were actively infected with it, or had recovered from it provided the deeply sampled blood TCRbeta repertoires that made up the dataset. Where HLA class I and class II types were available, the types were taken from metadata supplied by the sample provider, not from assay-based typing. The material from the prospective study consisted of cDNA or gDNA derived from T cells, B-cell-depleted T cells, or PBMCs.

V and J are trimmed by 5 bases and 0 bases, and the gene matches miss 4 bases of the junction. Including the terminal cysteine and phenylalanine, the CDR3 comprises 15 residues. Only CDR3 DNA remains: 45 bases, in frame from the first base. Based on the germline V gene, the CDR1 and CDR2 sequences are SGHAT and FQNNGV. One collaborating source in Seattle enrolled patients during active infection and followed them longitudinally through the course of disease. Collaborating institutions collected whole blood in K2EDTA tubes following their own protocols. For TCRbeta analysis, collaborators shipped samples in one of three forms: frozen whole blood, isolated PBMCs, or DNA extracted from either of those sample types. TCRbeta CDR3 regions were amplified from genomic DNA using the immunoSEQ Assay, a bias-controlled multiplex PCR. The published analysis was carried out like this. The number of nucleated cells in each sample was estimated from the amplification of reference gene primers within the assay. Sequence reads were collapsed and filtered to measure the absolute abundance of every unique TCRbeta CDR3 rearrangement. For each sample, productive Simpson clonality was calculated as the square root of Simpson's diversity index across productive rearrangements. TCRdb stores this immuneACCESS table with in-frame sequences only. Part of the clones is absent; in the studies checked, under half of the shortfall reflects unresolved V genes, and no reason is known for the rest. Clonal size and the V and J genes are those of that table, whereas D and trimming came from the DNA. This sample holds about 160,000 clones; 85% to 90% were observed only once. The biggest ten clones account for approximately 10% of the sample.

Worth noting for this clone: The clone's antigen remains unknown. Per-base qualities were not stored, and no clone one base away is much larger.

The research as a whole found: The quantity of clinical and demographic metadata differed by source and by participant and was supplied without curation.

The rearranged segments are TRBV11-2 and TRBJ1-3, with TRBD1 matching 7 junction bases. This clonotype was sampled from a woman in her 70s with COVID-19, enrolled during active disease. Source material: peripheral blood. This receptor has the CDR3 CASSKGQLSGNTIYF. The nucleotide sequence reads TGTGCCAGCAGCAAGGGACAGCTCTCTGGAAACACCATATATTTT.